This TCR beta chain was captured by sequencing in a study of a mutant IDH1 vaccine in newly diagnosed glioma. Study-wide context: Onset of vaccination occurred 4-6 weeks following radiotherapy alone, or with temozolomide cycles. Of treated patients, 62.5% were men and roughly 38% women, averaging roughly 40 years.

Time point indicated: week 35, safety follow-up. Every vaccine dose comprised 300 ug of mutant IDH1 20-mer peptide plus topical imiquimod. Patients were given eight vaccinations, scheduled in weeks 1, 3, 5, 7, 11, 15, 19 and 23. Note on this clone: Its antigen is not identified.

V lost 3 bases to trimming and J lost 4 bases, with 18 bases between them. The CDR3 is 16 amino acids. The germline V gene encodes CDR1 PRHDT and CDR2 FYEKMQ (reference sequence). Method: immunoSEQ multiplex PCR; TCRdb's copy keeps in-frame clones and lacks some. The data hold about 56,000 clones, with roughly 90% observed a single time. This sequence originates from a man aged 40-49 years with glioma. The chain joins TRBV13 to TRBJ1-1, with D perhaps TRBD1 (6 bases). This material consisted of PBMCs, taken from a glioma patient whose treatment included an IDH1 peptide vaccine. Here the CDR3 reads CASSFSLDRIVTEAFF. The CDR3 bases are TGTGCCAGCAGCTTCTCGCTTGACAGGATCGTCACTGAAGCTTTCTTT.